This entry is about one T cell receptor (beta chain). Antigen unknown. This CDR3 comprises 15 residues. Germline V CDR1 and CDR2: SGDLS, YYNGEE. Losses at the gene ends were 2 bases for V and 3 bases for J; bases not matched to a gene: 8. Treatment specified: about 20 received Ad26.COV2.S at low or high dose, single or two shots; several received placebo; per-sample allocation not given. Sampling was done on day 63 after the first vaccine or placebo injection. This entry is derived from a study of Ad26.COV2.S vaccination and SARS-CoV-2 variants. Study-level background: COV1001, an Ad26.COV2.S trial, supplied this vaccine-arm donor. Recipients of Ad26.COV2.S got it intramuscularly, once or twice 56 days apart.

Data came from immunoSEQ multiplex PCR; TCRdb stores just in-frame clones and leaves some out. The table records about 350,000 clones, 70% to 90% of them present only once. Study-level findings and limits: Measurement of non-spike TCR breadth gave similar results in vaccine and placebo recipients.

This rearrangement joins TRBV9 to TRBJ2-7, with 7 positions matching TRBD1. The material was peripheral blood, obtained in a trial of Ad26.COV2.S vaccine versus placebo. This TCR was sampled from a person aged 18-65 years who received the Ad26.COV2.S COVID-19 vaccine or a placebo. The CDR3 DNA reads as TGTGCCAGCAGCGTGAAACAGGGGCGAAACTACGAGCAGTACTTC. Amino acids: CASSVKQGRNYEQYF. The full variable domain, completed using reference TRBV9 and TRBJ2-7, is DSGVTQTPKHLITATGQRVTLRCSPRSGDLSVYWYQQSLDQGLQFLIQYYNGEERAKGNILERFSAQQFPDLHSELNLSSLELGDSALYFCASSVKQGRNYEQYFGPGTRLTVT.